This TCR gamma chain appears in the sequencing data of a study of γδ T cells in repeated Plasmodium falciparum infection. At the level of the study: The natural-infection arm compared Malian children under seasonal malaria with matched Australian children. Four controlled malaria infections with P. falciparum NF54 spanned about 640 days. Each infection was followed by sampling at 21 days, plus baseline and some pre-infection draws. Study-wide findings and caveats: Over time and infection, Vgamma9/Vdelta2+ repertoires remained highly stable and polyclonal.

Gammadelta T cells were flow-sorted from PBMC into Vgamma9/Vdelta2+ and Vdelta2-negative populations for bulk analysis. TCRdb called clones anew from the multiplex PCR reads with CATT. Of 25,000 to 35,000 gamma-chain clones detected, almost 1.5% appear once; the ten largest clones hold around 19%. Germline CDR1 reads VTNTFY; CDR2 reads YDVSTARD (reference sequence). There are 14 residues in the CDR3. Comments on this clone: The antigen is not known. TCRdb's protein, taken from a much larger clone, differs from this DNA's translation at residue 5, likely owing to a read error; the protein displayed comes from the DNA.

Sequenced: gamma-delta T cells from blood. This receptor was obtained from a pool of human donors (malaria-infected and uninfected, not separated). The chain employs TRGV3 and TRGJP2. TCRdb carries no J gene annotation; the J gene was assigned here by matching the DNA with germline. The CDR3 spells CATWGRRRDWIKTF. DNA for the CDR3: TGTGCCACCTGGGGCAGGCGGCGTGATTGGATCAAGACGTTT.